Sequencing of this T cell receptor (beta chain) was carried out in a study of blood T cell repertoires in COVID-19. Overall study: Donors in the United States, Italy and Spain gave samples during acute or convalescent COVID-19. The cDNA or gDNA used as material had been derived from T cells, B-cell-depleted T cells, or PBMCs.

This clone has just a few counts. Clones were read by immunoSEQ multiplex PCR, and TCRdb kept only the in-frame ones, dropping some. Altogether 45,000 to 65,000 clones are present, 90% to 95% being singletons, with the ten largest covering 3% to 3.5%. This CDR3 comprises 13 residues. Per germline, CDR1 SNHLY and CDR2 FYNNEI. Trimming left V 5 bases short and J 3 bases short, with 10 bases between. The rearrangement uses TRBV2 and TRBJ1-2, with D perhaps matching TRBD1 (6 bases). The receptor was isolated from a human donor in a cohort sampled during active COVID-19. What was sequenced was peripheral blood. The CDR3 reads CASSQGQYYGYTF. The CDR3 DNA is TGTGCCAGCAGTCAAGGACAGTACTATGGCTACACCTTC.